The entry below describes one T cell receptor (beta chain). The assay was immunoSEQ multiplex PCR, and TCRdb's table has in-frame clones only and misses some. The repertoire holds roughly 250,000 clones, with over 75% as singletons. The sample is drawn from a study of blood T cell repertoires in COVID-19. Study as a whole: T cells, B-cell-depleted T cells, or PBMCs supplied cDNA or gDNA.

V was clipped by 6 bases and J by 12 bases; unmatched bases: 12. The CDR3 extends over 13 amino acids. The clonotype was recovered from a woman aged 50 to 60 with acute or convalescent COVID-19. The chain employs TRBV12-3 or TRBV12-4 and TRBJ1-1; TRBD1 matches at 8 bases. Specimen: peripheral blood. The CDR3 here is CASSKQGGEGTFF. The CDR3 DNA reads as TGTGCCAGCAGCAAACAGGGGGGCGAGGGAACTTTCTTT.